These 16 T cell receptor beta chains came from one sample sequenced in a study of human T cells and chemical hapten exposure. A single record per CDR3 protein comes from TCRdb applying MiXCR to the RACE reads. This sample has approximately 80,000 distinct CDR3 sequences, with about 10% found just once. Stated time point: patch test 2, 6 weeks after DPC sensitization. Treatment indicated: therapeutic diphenylcyclopropenone sensitization with weekly scalp DPC. Sequenced here: whole blood, sampled in connection with sensitization to the hapten diphenylcyclopropenone (DPC). The receptors stem from a woman aged 25 to 39 with alopecia areata. Some clones in this sample may be carry-over from other donors' samples.

This clonotype appeared many times. The V and J genes are TRBV14 and TRBJ2-7, with a tentative D call TRBD2 (6 bases). CDR1 and CDR2 (germline): SGHDN, FVKESK. This CDR3 is built from 14 residues. Trimming removed 1 base from V and 0 bases from J, with 7 bases in between. CDR3 in DNA: TGTGCCAGCAGCCAAGTGGGACTCTCCTACGAGCAGTACTTC. It encodes CASSQVGLSYEQYF.

This clonotype was seen a handful of times. The rearrangement joins TRBV30 to TRBJ1-1; D is unclear. Trimming pared 3 bases from V and 0 bases from J, leaving 5 bases between. This CDR3 comprises 12 residues. CDR1 GTSNPN and CDR2 SVGIG come from the germline V gene (reference sequence). CDR3 bases: TGTGCCTGGAGAGCCTTGAACACTGAAGCTTTCTTT. Amino acid sequence: CAWRALNTEAFF.

This clonotype has only a few counts. The chain's CDR3 is CASSLPIMNTEAFF. In DNA, the CDR3 is TGTGCCAGCAGCCTCCCAATCATGAACACTGAAGCTTTCTTT. The J gene is TRBJ1-1, the V gene TRBV28, with D unresolved. V gave up 6 bases and J gave up 0 bases, with 11 bases separating them. Germline V gene sequence: CDR1 MDHEN, CDR2 SYDVKM. The CDR3 contains 14 residues.

This chain connects TRBV5-1 to TRBJ2-5, with a weak D call TRBD1 (5 bases). V lost 7 bases, J lost 4 bases, and 17 bases lay in between. The CDR3 loop spans 14 amino acids. CDR1 SGHRS and CDR2 YFSETQ come from the germline V gene. The CDR3 loop reads CASSAQGYRETQYF. CDR3 sequence (DNA): TGCGCCAGCTCCGCTCAGGGATATCGAGAGACCCAGTACTTC.

The genes are TRBV11-3 and TRBJ1-1; no clear D. V shed 1 base and J shed 3 bases, with 15 bases lying between them. The germline V gene encodes CDR1 SGHNT and CDR2 YENEEA. CDR3 length: 16 residues. The CDR3 coding sequence is TGTGCCAGCAGCTTAGGGGCGTCGGCCACGGACACTGAAGCTTTCTTT. Its translation is CASSLGASATDTEAFF.

There are many counts of this clonotype. The CDR3 DNA sequence: TGTGCCAGCAGCGCTTACCCTCTCTCCTACAATGAGCAGTTCTTC. Residues: CASSAYPLSYNEQFF. The chain uses TRBV3-1 and TRBJ2-1; D gene uncertain. V dropped 5 bases and J dropped 0 bases, with 11 bases sitting between them. The germline CDR1 and CDR2 sequences are LGHDT and YNNKEL (reference sequence). CDR3 length: 15 residues.

This clonotype was observed many times. The chain uses TRBV29-1 and TRBJ2-2; D is perhaps TRBD1 (5 bases). Germline V CDR1 and CDR2: SQVTM, ANQGSEA. The CDR3 is 14 amino acids. Trimming removed 2 bases at V and 6 bases at J, with 13 bases between. For the CDR3, the DNA is TGCAGCGTTGAAAGGGCAGGGTGGCCCGGGGAGCTGTTTTTT. Amino acids: CSVERAGWPGELFF.

Only a few counts were recorded for this clonotype. The gene calls are TRBV30 and TRBJ1-5; D remains unclear. The ends were cut back, 2 bases at V and 2 bases at J, with 7 bases in the middle. CDR3 length: 13 residues. CDR1 is GTSNPN and CDR2 is SVGIG in the germline V gene (reference sequence). For the CDR3, the DNA is TGTGCCTGGAGTTCAAATGGCAATCAGCCCCAGCATTTT. Translated, it gives CAWSSNGNQPQHF.

This clonotype has at least ten counts. The chain recombines TRBV4-1 with TRBJ1-1, with D tentatively TRBD1 (6 bases). CDR1 and CDR2 (germline): MGHRA, YSYEKL. The CDR3 sequence is 15 residues long. Trimming pared 0 bases from V and 1 base from J, leaving 9 bases between. The CDR3 protein is CASSQEGTQNTEAFF. For the CDR3, the DNA is TGCGCCAGCAGCCAAGAAGGGACACAGAACACTGAAGCTTTCTTT.

This clonotype was observed a few times. V usage is TRBV5-4 and J usage is TRBJ2-3, with 7 bases matching TRBD1. CDR1 and CDR2 from the germline V gene are SGHNT and YYREEE (reference sequence). V lost 0 bases and J lost 7; bases outside the gene matches: 5. The CDR3 extends over 14 amino acids. DNA for the CDR3: TGTGCCAGCAGCTTGGGACAGGGCGCAAATACGCAGTATTTT. Translated: CASSLGQGANTQYF.

The rearrangement uses TRBV28 and TRBJ1-1, with 8 bases identical to TRBD1. The CDR3 contains 16 residues. After removal of 7 bases from V and 0 bases from J, the junction contained 10 bases not matched to a gene. Germline CDR1 reads MDHEN; CDR2 reads SYDVKM. CDR3 amino acids: CASTRSGQALNTEAFF. The CDR3 DNA sequence: TGTGCCAGCACCCGATCGGGACAGGCCTTGAACACTGAAGCTTTCTTT.

This clonotype was detected only a few times. The chain links TRBV28 to TRBJ2-2; tentative D call: TRBD1 (5 bases). Trimming left V 8 bases short and J 2 bases short, with 9 bases between. The length of the CDR3 is 13 residues. Germline CDR1 and CDR2: MDHEN and SYDVKM. Written as DNA, the CDR3 is TGTGCCAGCTCGGACACTAACACCGGGGAGCTGTTTTTT. It specifies CASSDTNTGELFF. The whole variable domain, remainder taken from reference TRBV28 and TRBJ2-2, is DVKVTQSSRYLVKRTGEKVFLECVQDMDHENMFWYRQDPGLGLRLIYFSYDVKMKEKGDIPEGYSVSREKKERFSLILESASTNQTSMYLCASSDTNTGELFFGEGSRLTVL.

Ten or more counts support this clonotype. The chain recombines TRBV4-3 with TRBJ2-7, with TRBD1 matching over 7 bases. V dropped 0 bases and J dropped 3; count of bases not matched to a gene: 5. The CDR3 loop spans 15 amino acids. Per the germline V gene, CDR1 is LGHNA and CDR2 is YSLEER. CDR3 bases: TGCGCCAGCAGCCAAGATCAGGGGGTGGGCTACGAGCAGTACTTC. Translation gives CASSQDQGVGYEQYF.

The chain couples TRBV20-1 to TRBJ1-5, with D perhaps TRBD1 (6 bases). The V gene's germline CDR1 is DFQATT and CDR2 SNEGSKA (reference sequence). This CDR3 region has 14 residues. V was pared by 0 bases and J by 7 bases, with 13 bases between. CDR3 sequence reads: CSARDPRGGQPQHF. The CDR3 region has the DNA TGCAGTGCTAGAGATCCCAGGGGAGGACAGCCCCAGCATTTT.

DNA of the CDR3: TGTGCCAGCAGAGGGTCCGCCGTCTATGGCTACACCTTC. This translates into CASRGSAVYGYTF. The gene calls are TRBV6-2 or TRBV6-3 and TRBJ1-2; no clear D gene. Per the germline V gene, CDR1 is MNHEY and CDR2 is SVGEGT. Trimming took 6 bases from V and 4 from J, leaving 12 bases between them. The CDR3 is 13 amino acids.

This clonotype was seen at least ten times. The rearrangement joins TRBV19 to TRBJ2-7, with TRBD1 matching over 7 bases. V lost 2 bases, J lost 2 bases, and 6 bases stayed unmatched. This CDR3 contains 15 residues. CDR1 and CDR2 from the germline V gene are LNHDA and SQIVND (reference sequence). The CDR3 DNA reads as TGTGCCAGTAGTATAACTCCGACAGGGACCTACGAGCAGTACTTC. It translates to CASSITPTGTYEQYF.